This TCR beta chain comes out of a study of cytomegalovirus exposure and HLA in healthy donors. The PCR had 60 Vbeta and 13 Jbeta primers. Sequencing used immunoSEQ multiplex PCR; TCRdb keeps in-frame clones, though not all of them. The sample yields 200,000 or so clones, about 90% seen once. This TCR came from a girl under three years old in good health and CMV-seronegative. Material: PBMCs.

This CDR3 is CASSLSPVSYEQYF. CDR3 bases: TGTGCCAGCAGTTTATCCCCGGTTTCCTACGAGCAGTACTTC. The chain links TRBV27 to TRBJ2-7; D is undetermined. The CDR3 length is 14 residues. CDR1 is MNHEY and CDR2 is SMNVEV in the germline V gene (reference sequence). The ends were cut back, 0 bases at V and 1 base at J, with 7 bases in the middle.